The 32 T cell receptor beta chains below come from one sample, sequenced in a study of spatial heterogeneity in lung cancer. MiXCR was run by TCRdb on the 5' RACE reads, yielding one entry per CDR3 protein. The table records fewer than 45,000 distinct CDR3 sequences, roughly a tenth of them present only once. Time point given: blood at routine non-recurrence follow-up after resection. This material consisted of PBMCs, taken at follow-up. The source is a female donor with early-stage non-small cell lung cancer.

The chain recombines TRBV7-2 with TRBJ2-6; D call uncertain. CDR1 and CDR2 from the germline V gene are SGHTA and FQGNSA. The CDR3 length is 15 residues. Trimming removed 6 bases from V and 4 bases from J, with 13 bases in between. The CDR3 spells CASSSVKAGANVLTF. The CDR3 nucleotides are TGTGCCAGCAGTTCGGTCAAGGCCGGGGCCAACGTCCTGACTTTC.

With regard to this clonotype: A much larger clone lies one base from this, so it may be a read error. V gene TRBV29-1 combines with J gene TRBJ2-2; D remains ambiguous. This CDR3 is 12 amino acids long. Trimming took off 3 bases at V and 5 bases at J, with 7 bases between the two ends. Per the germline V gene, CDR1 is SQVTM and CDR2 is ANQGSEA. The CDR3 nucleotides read TGCAGCGTTGACTTTATAACCGGGGAGCTGTTTTTT. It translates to CSVDFITGELFF.

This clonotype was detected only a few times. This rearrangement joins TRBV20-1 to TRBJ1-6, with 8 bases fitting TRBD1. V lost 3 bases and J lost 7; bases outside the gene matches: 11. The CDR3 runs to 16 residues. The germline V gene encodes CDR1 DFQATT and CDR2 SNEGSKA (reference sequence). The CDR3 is CSARRLATGANSPLHF. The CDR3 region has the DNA TGCAGTGCTAGGCGACTAGCGACAGGGGCCAATTCACCCCTCCACTTT.

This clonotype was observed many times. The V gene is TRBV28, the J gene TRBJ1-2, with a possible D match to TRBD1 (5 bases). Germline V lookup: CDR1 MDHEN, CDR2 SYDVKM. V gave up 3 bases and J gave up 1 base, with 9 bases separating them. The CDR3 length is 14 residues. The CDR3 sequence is CASSFQGSNYGYTF. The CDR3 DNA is TGTGCCAGCAGTTTCCAGGGAAGTAACTATGGCTACACCTTC.

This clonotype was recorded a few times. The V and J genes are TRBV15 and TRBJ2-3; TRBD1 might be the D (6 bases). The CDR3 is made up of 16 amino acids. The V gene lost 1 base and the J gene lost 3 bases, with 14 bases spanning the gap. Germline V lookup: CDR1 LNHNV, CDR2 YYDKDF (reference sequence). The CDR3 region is CATSRGPGTFTDTQYF. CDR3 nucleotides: TGTGCCACCAGCAGAGGTCCAGGGACATTTACAGATACGCAGTATTTT.

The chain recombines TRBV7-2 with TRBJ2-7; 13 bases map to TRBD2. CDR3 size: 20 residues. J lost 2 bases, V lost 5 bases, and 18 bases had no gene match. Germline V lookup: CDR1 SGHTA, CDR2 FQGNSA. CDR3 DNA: TGTGCCAGCAGCCCTAGTCCGTTACTAGCGGGGGGGCCTCGGACCTACGAGCAGTACTTC. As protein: CASSPSPLLAGGPRTYEQYF.

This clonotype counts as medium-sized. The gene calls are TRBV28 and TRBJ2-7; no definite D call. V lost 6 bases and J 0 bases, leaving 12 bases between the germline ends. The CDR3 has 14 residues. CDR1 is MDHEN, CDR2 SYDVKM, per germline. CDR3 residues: CASSSGFSSYEQYF. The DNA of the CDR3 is TGTGCCAGCAGCTCAGGCTTCAGCTCCTACGAGCAGTACTTC.

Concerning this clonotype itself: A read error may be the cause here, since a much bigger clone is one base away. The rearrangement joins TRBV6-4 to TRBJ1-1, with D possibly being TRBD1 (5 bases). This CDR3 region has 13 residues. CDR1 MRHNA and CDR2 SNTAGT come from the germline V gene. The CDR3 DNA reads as TGTGCCAGCAGTAACTCGATAGCAGGGGAAGCTTTCTTT. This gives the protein CASSNSIAGEAFF.

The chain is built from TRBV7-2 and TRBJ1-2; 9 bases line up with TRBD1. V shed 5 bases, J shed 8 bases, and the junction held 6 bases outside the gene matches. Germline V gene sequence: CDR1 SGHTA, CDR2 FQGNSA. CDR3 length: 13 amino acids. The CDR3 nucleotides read TGTGCCAGCAGCCCGGGACAGGGTGCCGGCTACACCTTC. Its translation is CASSPGQGAGYTF.

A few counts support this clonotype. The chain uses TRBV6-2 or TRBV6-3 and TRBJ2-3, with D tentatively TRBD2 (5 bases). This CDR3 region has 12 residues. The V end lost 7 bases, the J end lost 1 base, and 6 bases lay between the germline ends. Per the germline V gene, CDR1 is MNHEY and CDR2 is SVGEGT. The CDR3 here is CASKRGTDTQYF. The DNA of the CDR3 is TGTGCCAGCAAGAGGGGCACAGATACGCAGTATTTT.

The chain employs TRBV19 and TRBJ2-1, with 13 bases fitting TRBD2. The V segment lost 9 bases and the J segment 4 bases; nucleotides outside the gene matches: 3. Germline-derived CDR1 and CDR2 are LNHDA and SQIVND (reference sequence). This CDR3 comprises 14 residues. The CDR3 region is CASGGLAGYNEQFF. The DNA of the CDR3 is TGTGCCAGCGGGGGACTAGCGGGGTACAATGAGCAGTTCTTC. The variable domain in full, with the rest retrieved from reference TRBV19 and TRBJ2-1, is DGGITQSPKYLFRKEGQNVTLSCEQNLNHDAMYWYRQDPGQGLRLIYYSQIVNDFQKGDIAEGYSVSREKKESFPLTVTSAQKNPTAFYLCASGGLAGYNEQFFGPGTRLTVL.

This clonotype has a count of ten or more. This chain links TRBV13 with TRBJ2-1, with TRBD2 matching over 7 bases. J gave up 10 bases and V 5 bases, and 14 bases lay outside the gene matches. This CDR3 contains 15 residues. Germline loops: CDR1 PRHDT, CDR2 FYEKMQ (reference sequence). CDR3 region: CASSGGTTRSGEQFF. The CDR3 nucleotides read TGTGCCAGCAGCGGGGGGACTACTCGGTCGGGCGAGCAGTTCTTC. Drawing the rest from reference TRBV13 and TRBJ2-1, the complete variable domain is AAGVIQSPRHLIKEKRETATLKCYPIPRHDTVYWYQQGPGQDPQFLISFYEKMQSDKGSIPDRFSAQQFSDYHSELNMSSLELGDSALYFCASSGGTTRSGEQFFGPGTRLTVL.

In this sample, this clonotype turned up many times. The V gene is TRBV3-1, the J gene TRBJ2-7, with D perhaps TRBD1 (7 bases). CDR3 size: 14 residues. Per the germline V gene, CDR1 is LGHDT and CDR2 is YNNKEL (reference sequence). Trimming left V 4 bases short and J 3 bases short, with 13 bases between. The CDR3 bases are TGTGCCAGCAGCCCGAACAGGGGACTCTACGAGCAGTACTTC. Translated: CASSPNRGLYEQYF.

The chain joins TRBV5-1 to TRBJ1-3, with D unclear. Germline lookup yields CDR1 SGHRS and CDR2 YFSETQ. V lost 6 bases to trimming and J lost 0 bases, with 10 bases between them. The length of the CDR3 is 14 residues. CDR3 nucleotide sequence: TGCGCCAGCATGCTGGACCTCTCTGGAAACACCATATATTTT. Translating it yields CASMLDLSGNTIYF.

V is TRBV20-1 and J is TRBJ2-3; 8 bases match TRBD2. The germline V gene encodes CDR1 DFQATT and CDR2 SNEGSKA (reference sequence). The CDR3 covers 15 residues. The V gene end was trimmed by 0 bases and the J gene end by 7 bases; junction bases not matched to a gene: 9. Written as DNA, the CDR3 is TGCAGTGCTAGAGAGTGGCGGGGGGCTGTATATACGCAGTATTTT. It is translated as CSAREWRGAVYTQYF.

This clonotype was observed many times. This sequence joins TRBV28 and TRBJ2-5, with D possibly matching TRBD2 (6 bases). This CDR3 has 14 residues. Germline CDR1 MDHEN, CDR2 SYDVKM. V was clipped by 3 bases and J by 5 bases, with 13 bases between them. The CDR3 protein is CASSFRGSLETQYF. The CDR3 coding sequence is TGTGCCAGCAGTTTTCGGGGGAGCCTCGAGACCCAGTACTTC.

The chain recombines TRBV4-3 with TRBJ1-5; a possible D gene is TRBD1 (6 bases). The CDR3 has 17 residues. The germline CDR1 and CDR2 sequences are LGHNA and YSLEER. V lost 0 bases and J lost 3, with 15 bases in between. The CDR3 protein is CASSQDLARGLNQPQHF. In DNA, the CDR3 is TGCGCCAGCAGCCAAGATCTCGCCAGGGGTCTCAATCAGCCCCAGCATTTT.

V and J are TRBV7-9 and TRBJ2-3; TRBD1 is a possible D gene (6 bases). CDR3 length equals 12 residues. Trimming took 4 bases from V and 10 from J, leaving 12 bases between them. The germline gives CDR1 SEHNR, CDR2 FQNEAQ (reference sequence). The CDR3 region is CASSYARQAQYF. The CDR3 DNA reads TGTGCCAGCAGCTACGCCCGACAGGCGCAGTATTTT.

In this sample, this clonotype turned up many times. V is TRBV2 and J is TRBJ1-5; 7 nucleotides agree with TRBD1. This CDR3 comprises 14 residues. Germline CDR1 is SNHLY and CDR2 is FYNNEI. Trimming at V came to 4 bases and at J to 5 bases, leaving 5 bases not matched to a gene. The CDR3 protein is CASSVRQGDQPQHF. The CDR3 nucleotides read TGTGCCAGCAGTGTTCGACAGGGAGATCAGCCCCAGCATTTT.

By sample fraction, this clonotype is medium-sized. This chain's CDR3 is CASSLAPGRTYEQYF. CDR3 nucleotides: TGTGCCAGCAGCTTGGCACCGGGACGGACCTACGAGCAGTACTTC. The chain uses TRBV5-4 and TRBJ2-7, with D tentatively TRBD1 or TRBD2 (5 bases each). Germline lookup yields CDR1 SGHNT and CDR2 YYREEE (reference sequence). V gave up 0 bases and J gave up 2 bases, with 12 bases separating them. This CDR3 contains 15 residues.

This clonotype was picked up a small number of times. The CDR3 sequence: CASSPGQGNSPLHF. In nucleotides, the CDR3 is TGTGCCAGCAGCCCCGGACAGGGAAACTCACCCCTCCACTTT. The chain recombines TRBV7-6 with TRBJ1-6; 8 positions match TRBD1. Trimming cost V 5 bases and J 10 bases; bases outside gene matches: 7. The CDR3 covers 14 residues. CDR1 is SGHVS, CDR2 FNYEAQ, per germline. Complete variable domain (other parts from reference TRBV7-6 and TRBJ1-6): GAGVSQSPRYKVTKRGQDVALRCDPISGHVSLYWYRQALGQGPEFLTYFNYEAQQDKSGLPNDRFSAERPEGSISTLTIQRTEQRDSAMYRCASSPGQGNSPLHFGNGTRLTVT.

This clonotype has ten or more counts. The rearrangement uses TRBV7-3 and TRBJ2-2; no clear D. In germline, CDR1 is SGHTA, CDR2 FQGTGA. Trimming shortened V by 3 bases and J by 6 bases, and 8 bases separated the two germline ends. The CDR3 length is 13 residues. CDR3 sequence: CASSFYGAGELFF. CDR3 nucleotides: TGTGCCAGCAGCTTTTATGGGGCCGGGGAGCTGTTTTTT.

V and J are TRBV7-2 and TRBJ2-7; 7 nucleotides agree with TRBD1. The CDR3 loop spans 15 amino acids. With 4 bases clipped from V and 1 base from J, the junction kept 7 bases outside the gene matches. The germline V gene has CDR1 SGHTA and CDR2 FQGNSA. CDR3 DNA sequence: TGTGCCAGCAGCTCAGCCGGGACAGAGTCCTACGAGCAGTACTTC. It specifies CASSSAGTESYEQYF.

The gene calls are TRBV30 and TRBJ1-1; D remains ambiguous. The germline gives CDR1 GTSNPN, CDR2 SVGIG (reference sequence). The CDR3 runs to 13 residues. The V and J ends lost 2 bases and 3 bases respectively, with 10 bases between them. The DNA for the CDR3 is TGTGCCTGGAGTCGAACCTCGGACACTGAAGCTTTCTTT. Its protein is CAWSRTSDTEAFF.

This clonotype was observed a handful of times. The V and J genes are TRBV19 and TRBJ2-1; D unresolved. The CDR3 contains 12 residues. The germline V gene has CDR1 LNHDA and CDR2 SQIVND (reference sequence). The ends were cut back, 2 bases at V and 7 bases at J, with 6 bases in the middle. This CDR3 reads CASSISLNEQFF. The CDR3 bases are TGTGCCAGTAGTATATCCCTTAATGAGCAGTTCTTC.

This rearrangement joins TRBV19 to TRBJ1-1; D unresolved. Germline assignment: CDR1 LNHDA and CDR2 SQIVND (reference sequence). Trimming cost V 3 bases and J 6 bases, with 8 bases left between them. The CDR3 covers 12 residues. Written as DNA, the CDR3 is TGTGCCAGTAGTATGAGGGCCGCTGAAGCTTTCTTT. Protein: CASSMRAAEAFF.

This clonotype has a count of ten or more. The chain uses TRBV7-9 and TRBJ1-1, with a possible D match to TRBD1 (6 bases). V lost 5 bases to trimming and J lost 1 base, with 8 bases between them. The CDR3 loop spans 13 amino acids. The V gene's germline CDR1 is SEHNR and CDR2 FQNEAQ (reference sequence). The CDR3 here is CASSTGQNTEAFF. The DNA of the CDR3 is TGTGCCAGCAGCACGGGACAGAACACTGAAGCTTTCTTT.

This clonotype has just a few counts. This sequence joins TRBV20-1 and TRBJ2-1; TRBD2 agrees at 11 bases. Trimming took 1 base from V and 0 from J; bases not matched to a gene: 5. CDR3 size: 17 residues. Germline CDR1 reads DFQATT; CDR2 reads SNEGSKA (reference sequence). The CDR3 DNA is TGCAGTGCTAGAGGACTAGCGGGGAGAGTCTCCTACAATGAGCAGTTCTTC. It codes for CSARGLAGRVSYNEQFF.

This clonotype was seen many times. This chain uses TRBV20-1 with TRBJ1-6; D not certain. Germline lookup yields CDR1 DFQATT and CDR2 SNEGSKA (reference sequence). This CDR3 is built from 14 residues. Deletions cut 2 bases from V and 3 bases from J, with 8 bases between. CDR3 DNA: TGCAGTGCTAGACCGTACATCTATAATTCACCCCTCCACTTT. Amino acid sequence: CSARPYIYNSPLHF.

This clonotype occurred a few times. CDR3 amino acids: CSARTAPGTGNTGELFF. The CDR3 DNA is TGCAGTGCTAGAACTGCCCCGGGGACAGGGAACACCGGGGAGCTGTTTTTT. This chain links TRBV20-1 with TRBJ2-2, with TRBD1 matching 8 bases. J lost 1 base, V lost 2 bases, and 9 bases had no gene match. Germline CDR1 is DFQATT and CDR2 is SNEGSKA (reference sequence). The CDR3 covers 17 residues.

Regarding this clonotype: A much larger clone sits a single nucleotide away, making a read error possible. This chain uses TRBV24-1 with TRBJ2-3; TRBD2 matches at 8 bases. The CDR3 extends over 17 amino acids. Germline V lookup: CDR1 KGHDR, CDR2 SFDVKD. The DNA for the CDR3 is TGTGCCACCAGTGATTTGTCCAGCGGGGGAAGCAAAGATACGCAGTATTTT. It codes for CATSDLSSGGSKDTQYF.

The CDR3 protein is CASRRGNQPQHF. In nucleotides, the CDR3 is TGTGCCAGCAGGAGGGGGAATCAGCCCCAGCATTTT. The V gene is TRBV6-5, the J gene TRBJ1-5, with D possibly matching TRBD1 (6 bases). The length of the CDR3 is 12 residues. V was clipped by 6 bases and J by 4 bases, with 7 bases between them. Germline V lookup: CDR1 MNHEY, CDR2 SVGAGI.